The T cell receptor (beta chain) described here comes from a study of blood T cell repertoires in COVID-19. On the study more broadly: Material from acute and convalescent COVID-19 was sourced from the United States, Italy and Spain. In each case, the material was cDNA or gDNA derived from T cells, B-cell-depleted T cells, or PBMCs.

There are 18 residues in the CDR3. Trimming shortened V by 3 bases and J by 0 bases, and 17 bases separated the two germline ends. Germline CDR1 LNHDA, CDR2 SQIVND (reference sequence). As handled by the study authors: Reference gene primer amplification yielded estimated nucleated cell counts. Clones were read by immunoSEQ multiplex PCR, and TCRdb kept only the in-frame ones, dropping some. V and J calls and clone size come straight from that table; D and trimming were deduced from the DNA. The sample has approximately 97,000 clones, more than 85% seen once. This clonotype was sampled from a man aged 18 to 29 with acute or convalescent COVID-19. Input material: peripheral blood. The gene calls are TRBV19 and TRBJ1-4, with D uncertain. This CDR3 reads CASSISTPLAATNEKLFF. The CDR3 region has the DNA TGTGCCAGTAGTATCTCAACCCCGCTAGCTGCAACTAATGAAAAACTGTTTTTT.